A selection of T cell receptor beta chains follows, all from one sample in a study of T cell responses to AZD1222 COVID-19 vaccine. Profiled with immunoSEQ multiplex PCR; TCRdb holds only in-frame clones, not every one. The data show about 130,000 clones, 93% seen once. The source material was peripheral blood, sampled on day 0 of AZD1222 vaccination. The receptor source for this set is an adult in good health. The CDR3 runs from the conserved cysteine through the conserved F or W. D genes are given only for firm matches. Clone size is given for some rows only: seen once, a few or many times, or a class if the clone is expanded.

clone_size j_call v_call d_call cdr3_nt cdr3_aa
- TRBJ1-3 TRBV19 - TGTGCCAGTAGAATCCCTGGAAACACCATATATTTT CASRIPGNTIYF
- TRBJ1-5 TRBV19 - TGTGCCAGTAGTTTACAGGGCCGGAGCAATCAGCCCCAGCATTTT CASSLQGRSNQPQHF
- TRBJ1-4 TRBV19 - TGTGCCAGTAGTACCCGACAGGATAATGAAAAACTGTTTTTT CASSTRQDNEKLFF
- TRBJ1-3 TRBV6-5 - TGTGCCAGCAGTATCACAGGAGTCTCTGGAAACACCATATATTTT CASSITGVSGNTIYF
- TRBJ1-4 TRBV11-2 - TGTGCCAGCAGCTTAATCGGGGGCTACGAAAAACTGTTTTTT CASSLIGGYEKLFF
- TRBJ1-2 TRBV6-5 - TGTGCCAGCAGTTATACCGTGATGCAGCGAAGCTACACCTTC CASSYTVMQRSYTF
- TRBJ2-5 TRBV10-3 - TGTGCCATCAGTAATCAAGAGACCCAGTACTTC CAISNQETQYF
- TRBJ1-5 TRBV3-1/TRBV3-2 TRBD1 TGTGCCAGCAGCCAAGCCGGGACAGGCAATCAGCCCCAGCATTTT CASSQAGTGNQPQHF
- TRBJ1-6 TRBV2 - TGTGCCAGCCAAGGAAATTCACCCCTCCACTTT CASQGNSPLHF
- TRBJ1-6 TRBV7-9 TRBD1 TGTGCCAGCAGCCCGGGACAGGGGAATTCACCCCTCCACTTT CASSPGQGNSPLHF
- TRBJ2-2 TRBV12-2 - TGTGCAAGTCGCTTAGCGGGCGGGACTAGAGCGAACACCGGGGAGCTGTTTTTT CASRLAGGTRANTGELFF
once TRBJ2-5 TRBV7-6 TRBD2 TGTGCCAGCAGCTTAGCGGGGCGGGGGGGAGTCGAGACCCAGTACTTC CASSLAGRGGVETQYF
- TRBJ1-4 TRBV7-6 - TGTGCCAGCAGCGAAGAGACGGCAACTAATGAAAAACTGTTTTTT CASSEETATNEKLFF
- TRBJ1-1 TRBV18 - TGTGCCAGCTCACCTACCCCCCTGGGGTTTGCTTTCTTT CASSPTPLGFAFF
- TRBJ1-3 TRBV19 - TGTGCCAGTAGTTCCTGGGGCGGAAACACCATATATTTT CASSSWGGNTIYF
- TRBJ2-3 TRBV3-1/TRBV3-2 TRBD1 TGTGCCAGCAGCCAGGGTTCGACAGGGGGGCAGAGGGATACGCAGTATTTT CASSQGSTGGQRDTQYF
- TRBJ2-3 TRBV15 - TGTGCCACCAGCAGTCCCCCGGGACACGCTTGGGCAGATACGCAGTATTTT CATSSPPGHAWADTQYF
- TRBJ1-2 TRBV19 - TGTGCCAGTAGTCCACGGGACACCGTTCCGAGTGGCTACACCTTC CASSPRDTVPSGYTF
- TRBJ1-1 TRBV19 - TGTGCCAGTAGTATCCGCCCCGGGACGTTCTCTGAAGCTTTCTTT CASSIRPGTFSEAFF
- TRBJ1-2 TRBV14 - TGTGCCAGCAGCCCCGCTGACAGTAGCACTAACTATGGCTACACCTTC CASSPADSSTNYGYTF
once TRBJ1-2 TRBV21-1 - TGTGCCAGCAGCAAATGGGAGCTACGCGCTAACTATGGCTACACCTTC CASSKWELRANYGYTF
- TRBJ2-7 TRBV19 TRBD1 TGTGCCAGTAACCACCGGGACAGGGTCTACGAGCAGTACTTC CASNHRDRVYEQYF
- TRBJ1-3 TRBV4-1 - TGCGCCAGCAGCCAATACGTCCAGTCTTCTGGAAACACCATATATTTT CASSQYVQSSGNTIYF
- TRBJ1-1 TRBV2 TRBD1 TGTGCCAGCAGAGGACAGGAAGGAACTGAAGCTTTCTTT CASRGQEGTEAFF
- TRBJ2-5 TRBV4-1 - TGCGCCAGCAGCCAAGTCCAGGGTCGGGGCCAAGAGACCCAGTACTTC CASSQVQGRGQETQYF
once TRBJ1-5 TRBV7-2 - TGTGCCAGCAGCGAGTCAGGGACCCAGCATTTT CASSESGTQHF
- TRBJ1-4 TRBV5-6 - TGTGCCAGCAGCTTGACAGGCACGCCTAATGAAAAACTGTTTTTT CASSLTGTPNEKLFF
- TRBJ2-1 TRBV6-2/TRBV6-3 TRBD2 TGTGCCAGCAGCAATCGGGGGGTGAATGAGCAGTTCTTC CASSNRGVNEQFF
- TRBJ1-3 TRBV21-1 - TGTGCCAGCAGCGCACGAGGAGACACCATATATTTT CASSARGDTIYF
- TRBJ1-3 TRBV30 - TGTGCCGCTCCAGAGGTCCTCGGAAACACCATATATTTT CAAPEVLGNTIYF
- TRBJ1-2 TRBV18 - TGTGCCAGCTCACCACAGGCCGTGACCTATGGCTACACCTTC CASSPQAVTYGYTF
once TRBJ1-2 TRBV2 - TGTGCCAGCAGTGAAGGACCCATAACTAACTATGGCTACACCTTC CASSEGPITNYGYTF
- TRBJ1-2 TRBV7-9 TRBD1 TGTGCCAGCAGCGGACAGGGGGCGGATGGCTACACCTTC CASSGQGADGYTF
- TRBJ1-5 TRBV27 - TGTGCCAGCAGTTTCACAGATAATCAGCCCCAGCATTTT CASSFTDNQPQHF
- TRBJ1-2 TRBV3-1/TRBV3-2 - TGTGCCAGCAGCCTGGAGCCATATGGCTACACCTTC CASSLEPYGYTF
- TRBJ2-2 TRBV7-8 - TGTGCCAGCAGCTTAGCCAGTAACACCGGGGAGCTGTTTTTT CASSLASNTGELFF
once TRBJ1-5 TRBV19 TRBD1 TGTGCCAGTAGTACCCGACAGGGGGCGAGGGGTCAGCCCCAGCATTTT CASSTRQGARGQPQHF
- TRBJ1-5 TRBV29-1 - TGCAGCGTTGAGGGGGGGCCCGGACAGCCCCAGCATTTT CSVEGGPGQPQHF
- TRBJ2-3 TRBV5-6 TRBD2 TGTGCCAGCAGCTTGGGTAGCGGGGGCACAGATACGCAGTATTTT CASSLGSGGTDTQYF
- TRBJ2-2 TRBV16 - TGTGCCAGCAGCACGGCTAACACCGGGGAGCTGTTTTTT CASSTANTGELFF
- TRBJ2-2 TRBV19 - TGTGCCAGTAGTATTCTTCAGTTCGCCTCGAACACCGGGGAGCTGTTTTTT CASSILQFASNTGELFF
- TRBJ1-4 TRBV6-5 TRBD1 TGTGCCAGCAGTATCAGGGGGGTTCGGGAAAAACTGTTTTTT CASSIRGVREKLFF
- TRBJ2-1 TRBV7-2 TRBD2 TGTGCCAGCAGCTTAGTTGGACTAGCGGAGACTTACAATGAGCAGTTCTTC CASSLVGLAETYNEQFF
- TRBJ1-1 TRBV29-1 - TGCAGCGTCTCCGCTAGGTTAACGAACACTGAAGCTTTCTTT CSVSARLTNTEAFF
- TRBJ1-1 TRBV6-6 - TGTGCCGGGTCTCAGGGGTTGAACACTGAAGCTTTCTTT CAGSQGLNTEAFF
- TRBJ1-1 TRBV6-6 - TGTGCCAGCAGTCGATCTGGGGGGGCGAACACTGAAGCTTTCTTT CASSRSGGANTEAFF
- TRBJ2-5 TRBV6-5 TRBD2 TGTGCCAGTAGTAGCGGGGGGGCCGGAGAGACCCAGTACTTC CASSSGGAGETQYF
- TRBJ1-2 TRBV13 - TGTGCCAGCAGCTTAGGTTCCAGCCCAGACTATGGCTACACCTTC CASSLGSSPDYGYTF
- TRBJ1-1 TRBV29-1 - TGCAGCATAAAACCGGGTTCGGAGACTTTCTTT CSIKPGSETFF
- TRBJ1-2 TRBV5-1 - TGCGCCAGCAGCTTGGTTTCAGGGTCACCCTTCTATGGCTACACCTTC CASSLVSGSPFYGYTF
- TRBJ1-5 TRBV6-5 - TGTGCCAGCACTCTTACAGGCAATCAGCCCCAGCATTTT CASTLTGNQPQHF
once TRBJ1-1 TRBV2 - TGTGCCAGCAGTGAAGGCAGCGCGGCTGAAGCTTTCTTT CASSEGSAAEAFF